A selection of T cell receptor beta chains follows, all from one sample in a study of response to subunit inactivated influenza vaccine. TCRdb re-called the RT-PCR reads through MiXCR, storing one row per CDR3 protein. This sample has 450,000 to 700,000 distinct CDR3 sequences, with 13% to 15% found just once. The sample here was PBMCs from blood, taken 11 to 12 days after vaccination. These receptors originate from a man aged 45-60 years who received an inactivated influenza vaccine. Both conserved end residues are part of each CDR3. D genes are given only for firm matches. Clone size is given for some rows only: seen once, a few or many times, or a class if the clone is expanded.

TRBD2	TRBV20-1	TRBJ2-3	.	TGCAGTATTCCCGGACTAGCTAGCGGGGGCACAGATACGCAGTATTTT	CSIPGLASGGTDTQYF
TRBD2	TRBV4-3	TRBJ2-3	.	TGCGCCAGCAGCCAAGCTGAGCTAGCGGGGAGTGGAGATACGCAGTATTTT	CASSQAELAGSGDTQYF
.	TRBV12-3/TRBV12-4	TRBJ2-2	.	TGTGCCAGCAGTCTATCACAGGGTGGGAAGCTGTTTTTT	CASSLSQGGKLFF
TRBD1	TRBV9	TRBJ2-1	few	TGTGCCAGCAGCGTAGTTCCGGGACAGGGGCCTTACGGGGGTGAGCAGTTCTTC	CASSVVPGQGPYGGEQFF
.	TRBV4-3	TRBJ1-1	.	TGCGCCAGCAGCCAAGAGGACAGTCCGACCACTGAAGCTTTCTTT	CASSQEDSPTTEAFF
TRBD2	TRBV11-1	TRBJ2-5	.	TGTGCCAGCAGCTTAGGGGGTTGGGGCGGGAGGGCCGTCCAAGAGACCCAGTACTTC	CASSLGGWGGRAVQETQYF
TRBD1	TRBV5-1	TRBJ1-1	few	TGCGCCAGCAGCAGGACAGGGGGTAACGTAGCTTTCTTT	CASSRTGGNVAFF
.	TRBV9	TRBJ2-1	.	TGTGCCAGCAGCGTAGAAACTTACAATGAGCAGTTCTTC	CASSVETYNEQFF
TRBD2	TRBV3-1	TRBJ2-2	few	TGTGCCAGCAGCCCGTCTCGACTAGCGTCCGGGGAGCTGTTTTTT	CASSPSRLASGELFF
.	TRBV6-2/TRBV6-3	TRBJ2-5	few	TGTGCCAGCAGCCAGGGCGGTAGATCCCAAGAGACCCAGTACTTC	CASSQGGRSQETQYF
.	TRBV18	TRBJ2-3	many	TGCGCCAGCAGCCCTCCAGGGGCAGATACGCAGTATTTT	CASSPPGADTQYF
.	TRBV7-2	TRBJ1-2	few	TGTGCCAGCAGCCCGGGCGGATTCTATGGCTACACCTTC	CASSPGGFYGYTF
TRBD2	TRBV12-3/TRBV12-4	TRBJ2-7	.	TGTGCCAGCAGCCCACAGCGGGGGAGCTCCTACGAGCGGTACTTC	CASSPQRGSSYERYF
.	TRBV4-2	TRBJ2-7	.	TGTGCCAGCAGCCCCAGCTTAGCCCTAGGGTATTACGAGCAGTACTTC	CASSPSLALGYYEQYF
.	TRBV30	TRBJ2-1	many	TGTGCCTGGAGAGGCTTTGTTAATGAGCAGTTCTTC	CAWRGFVNEQFF
.	TRBV11-2	TRBJ2-7	.	TGTGCCAGCAGCTTAGATTGGGGTCCCTACGAGCAGTACTTC	CASSLDWGPYEQYF
.	TRBV20-1	TRBJ2-6	few	TGCAGTGCTAGAGATTCGGGGGCCGGGGCCAACGTCCTGACTTTC	CSARDSGAGANVLTF
TRBD1	TRBV6-2/TRBV6-3	TRBJ1-1	many	TGTGCCAGCAGTAGGAGGACAGGGTGGAGTAGCACTGAAGCTTTCTTT	CASSRRTGWSSTEAFF
.	TRBV11-2	TRBJ2-2	many	TGTGCCAGCAGCCCATTGCCTTCGAACACCGGGGAGCTGTTTTTT	CASSPLPSNTGELFF
TRBD2	TRBV11-3	TRBJ2-1	few	TGTGCCAGCAGCGCACTAGCGGGGTACAATGAGCAGTTCTTC	CASSALAGYNEQFF
TRBD1	TRBV15	TRBJ2-2	.	TGTGCCACCAGCAGAGCCGGGACAGGGGGCTTAGGGGAGCTGTTTTTT	CATSRAGTGGLGELFF
.	TRBV6-2/TRBV6-3	TRBJ1-2	.	TGTGCCAGCAGTTACTCGTCTATTGGGGCGTATGGCTACACCTTC	CASSYSSIGAYGYTF
.	TRBV10-3	TRBJ2-3	.	TGTGCCATCAGTCCGGGACCCACAGATACGCAGTATTTT	CAISPGPTDTQYF
.	TRBV24-1	TRBJ1-2	few	TGTGCCACCAGTGCCGGGGGCTCGAAGTATGGCTACACCTTC	CATSAGGSKYGYTF
.	TRBV4-2	TRBJ1-1	few	TGTGCCAGCAGCCAAGTAAATAGGCCAAGACTGAACACTGAAGCTTTCTTT	CASSQVNRPRLNTEAFF
.	TRBV24-1	TRBJ2-3	few	TGTGCCACCAGTGAATCTGGGTACACAGATACGCAGTATTTT	CATSESGYTDTQYF
TRBD1	TRBV20-1	TRBJ1-1	.	TGCAGTGCTAGTTTCCAGGGGGCTGCTGAAGCTTTCTTT	CSASFQGAAEAFF
.	TRBV5-6	TRBJ2-7	.	TGTGCCAGCGCGAAAGGTACCTACGAGCAGTACTTC	CASAKGTYEQYF
.	TRBV20-1	TRBJ1-3	few	TGCAGTGCTAGGGGCCGGGTAGGGTCTGGAAACACCATATATTTT	CSARGRVGSGNTIYF
.	TRBV9	TRBJ2-5	.	TGTGCCAGCAGCGTAAGTGGGCAGGGCTGGAGCCAAGAGACCCAGTACTTC	CASSVSGQGWSQETQYF
.	TRBV12-3/TRBV12-4	TRBJ2-5	many	TGTGCCAGCAGTCGGTCGCCCCAACAAGAGACCCAGTACTTC	CASSRSPQQETQYF
.	TRBV24-1	TRBJ2-1	.	TGTGCCACCAGTGAGGCTTATGGGGAGCGCGGGACCCCCTGGAATGAGCAGTTCTTC	CATSEAYGERGTPWNEQFF
.	TRBV20-1	TRBJ2-2	few	TGCAGTGCCAGAGACTTTCTCACCGGGGAGCTGTTTTTT	CSARDFLTGELFF
TRBD1	TRBV7-2	TRBJ2-1	few	TGTGTCAAGGGTTCACCGGGACAGGGCTACAATGAGCAGTTCTTC	CVKGSPGQGYNEQFF
TRBD1	TRBV28	TRBJ1-1	.	TGTGCCAGCAGTGGGACAGCCCCCCAAAGGGCTTTCTTT	CASSGTAPQRAFF
.	TRBV4-2	TRBJ2-3	.	TGTGCCAGCAGCCAAGTAAAGGGGCGGGCAGATACGCAGTATTTT	CASSQVKGRADTQYF
TRBD1	TRBV20-1	TRBJ2-3	many	TGCAGTGCCCAGGACAGGGGCCACACAGATACGCAGTATTTT	CSAQDRGHTDTQYF
TRBD1	TRBV5-4	TRBJ2-5	.	TGTGCCAGCAGCCAAAAAAAGACAGGGCCCAAAGAGACCCAGTACTTC	CASSQKKTGPKETQYF
TRBD2	TRBV16	TRBJ2-7	.	TGTGCCAGCAGAGCGGGAGGGGAGGACGAGCAGTACTTC	CASRAGGEDEQYF
TRBD1	TRBV2	TRBJ2-7	few	TGTGCCAACTTACGGACAGGGGTCTCCTACGAGCAGTACTTC	CANLRTGVSYEQYF
TRBD2	TRBV5-4	TRBJ2-2	.	TGTGCCAGCCACGGGGGAGCGGGGGGTAACACCGGGGAGCTGTTTTTT	CASHGGAGGNTGELFF
TRBD2	TRBV2	TRBJ2-7	.	TGTGCCAGCAGCAAGCCGGCCAGCGGGAGTGTCTCCTACGAGCAGTACTTC	CASSKPASGSVSYEQYF
.	TRBV29-1	TRBJ1-5	many	TGCAGCGTTACAACAGGTGGGAATCAGCCCCAGCATTTT	CSVTTGGNQPQHF
.	TRBV7-9	TRBJ2-3	.	TGTGCCAGCAGCTTAAGGGACGGCACAGATACGCAGTATTTT	CASSLRDGTDTQYF
.	TRBV12-3/TRBV12-4	TRBJ1-5	many	TGTGCCAGCAGTTTTAGGGGATCCGGCTGGCCCCAGCATTTT	CASSFRGSGWPQHF
.	TRBV5-1	TRBJ2-7	.	TGCGCCAGCAAACGGGTATACGGGGGCTACGAGCAGTACTTC	CASKRVYGGYEQYF
TRBD1	TRBV6-1	TRBJ1-2	.	TGTGCCAGCTGGACAGGGGATAACTATGGCTACACCTTC	CASWTGDNYGYTF